The rows below give T cell receptor beta chains drawn from one sample of a study of blood T cell repertoires in COVID-19. Clones were sequenced by immunoSEQ multiplex PCR, and TCRdb holds only the in-frame ones, with some missing. The sample contains 210,000 or so clones, approximately 85% of which appear only once. The sequenced sample consisted of peripheral blood. Receptor source: a woman aged 70-85 years with active or convalescent COVID-19. Each CDR3 is given with its conserved first and last residue. A D gene is named only where the DNA matches it firmly. Only part of the rows carry a size: once, few, many, or a class if the clone is expanded.

- TRBJ1-1 - TRBV19 CASRTEGGEGRTEAFF TGTGCCAGTAGGACCGAGGGCGGGGAGGGGCGCACTGAAGCTTTCTTT
- TRBJ2-5 - TRBV2 CASKEGREWEIRTQYF TGTGCCAGCAAAGAGGGCCGTGAGTGGGAGATCCGGACCCAGTACTTC
- TRBJ2-3 TRBD2 TRBV28 CASSLWTSGRRNTQYF TGTGCCAGCAGCCTATGGACTAGCGGGAGGAGGAATACGCAGTATTTT
once TRBJ2-3 TRBD2 TRBV4-1 CASSQKTGLAELATSTDTQYF TGCGCCAGCAGCCAAAAAACCGGGCTAGCGGAACTCGCTACTAGCACAGATACGCAGTATTTT
once TRBJ2-1 - TRBV5-1 CASSLGANEQFF TGCGCCAGCAGCTTGGGAGCAAATGAGCAGTTCTTC
- TRBJ1-2 - TRBV12-3/TRBV12-4 CASSFAGAGGYTF TGTGCCAGCAGTTTCGCAGGGGCCGGGGGCTACACCTTC
- TRBJ1-2 TRBD1 TRBV5-1 CASSLQGANYGYTF TGCGCCAGCAGCTTGCAGGGGGCGAACTATGGCTACACCTTC
few TRBJ2-2 TRBD1 TRBV7-9 CASSHDRGTTGELFF TGTGCCAGCAGCCACGACAGGGGAACCACCGGGGAGCTGTTTTTT
- TRBJ2-7 - TRBV18 CASSAQGPSYEQYF TGTGCCAGCTCAGCCCAGGGCCCTTCGTACGAGCAGTACTTC
- TRBJ2-3 TRBD2 TRBV7-3 CASSYTSGSTDTQYF TGTGCCAGCAGCTACACTAGCGGGAGCACAGATACGCAGTATTTT
- TRBJ1-2 TRBD1 TRBV5-6 CASSHIGTGSDGYTF TGTGCCAGCAGCCATATTGGGACAGGGTCTGATGGCTACACCTTC
- TRBJ1-6 - TRBV11-2 CASSRGAGYNNSPLHF TGTGCCAGCAGCCGAGGTGCAGGGTATAACAATTCACCCCTCCACTTT
few TRBJ2-7 - TRBV6-6 CASLLGDEQYF TGTGCCAGCTTACTGGGCGACGAGCAGTACTTC
- TRBJ1-2 TRBD1 TRBV29-1 CSVVTGGGGYTF TGCAGCGTTGTTACAGGGGGTGGTGGCTACACCTTC
- TRBJ2-5 TRBD2 TRBV9 CASSPWLAGAETQYF TGTGCCAGCAGCCCTTGGCTAGCGGGAGCTGAGACCCAGTACTTC
few TRBJ2-1 TRBD2 TRBV2 CASSDYLSGRVSANEQFF TGTGCCAGCAGTGATTACCTTAGCGGGAGGGTATCCGCCAATGAGCAGTTCTTC
- TRBJ2-2 - TRBV27 CASSPAIGGELFF TGTGCCAGCAGTCCCGCGATCGGCGGGGAGCTGTTTTTT
- TRBJ2-1 TRBD2 TRBV7-9 CASGGTSGRRAYNEQFF TGTGCCAGCGGAGGGACTAGCGGGAGGAGGGCCTACAATGAGCAGTTCTTC
- TRBJ2-7 TRBD1 TRBV7-8 CASSLEGGPSFKQYF TGTGCCAGCAGCTTAGAAGGGGGCCCATCCTTCAAGCAGTACTTC
- TRBJ2-5 - TRBV27 CASSSSPSPTREGTQYF TGTGCCAGCAGTTCCAGCCCATCCCCCACTAGAGAAGGGACCCAGTACTTC
- TRBJ1-4 TRBD1 TRBV28 CASRKQGGNEKLFF TGTGCCAGCAGAAAACAGGGGGGTAATGAAAAACTGTTTTTT
- TRBJ2-1 TRBD2 TRBV4-1 CASSPSGRTNNEQFF TGCGCCAGCAGCCCCAGCGGGAGAACGAACAATGAGCAGTTCTTC
- TRBJ1-2 - TRBV14 CASSQGGVGYGYTF TGTGCCAGCAGCCAAGGAGGTGTAGGCTATGGCTACACCTTC
- TRBJ1-2 - TRBV19 CASSIGGSSGVGYTF TGTGCCAGTAGTATTGGGGGCTCCAGCGGGGTTGGCTACACCTTC
- TRBJ2-3 - TRBV6-4 CASSRSSLSDTQYF TGTGCCAGCAGTAGGTCTAGTCTTTCGGATACGCAGTATTTT
- TRBJ2-2 TRBD2 TRBV19 CASSSRWRESTGELFF TGTGCCAGTAGTAGTAGGTGGCGGGAGAGCACCGGGGAGCTGTTTTTT